The 29 T cell receptor beta chains below come from one sample, sequenced in a study of early T cells in non-severe SARS-CoV-2 infection. TCRdb re-derived calls from the 5' RACE reads in MiXCR, one entry per CDR3 protein. This repertoire shows some 29,000 distinct CDR3 sequences, less than 6.5% found once; its top ten account for 4.5%. The sequenced sample consisted of whole blood. The receptor set was obtained from an adult who was a healthcare worker with PCR-confirmed SARS-CoV-2 infection or an uninfected control (not recorded which).

There are many counts of this clonotype. The rearrangement joins TRBV5-1 to TRBJ1-2; 7 positions match TRBD1. From germline, CDR1 is SGHRS and CDR2 YFSETQ. V shed 3 bases and J 4 bases; nucleotides not matched to a gene: 6. CDR3 length: 14 amino acids. The DNA of the CDR3 is TGCGCCAGCAGCTGGGGGTGGGACAGCTATGGCTACACCTTC. As protein: CASSWGWDSYGYTF.

This clonotype came up many times. The chain joins TRBV20-1 to TRBJ2-1, with 9 nucleotides matching TRBD1. The CDR3 extends over 14 amino acids. The V segment lost 6 bases and the J segment 3 bases; nucleotides outside the gene matches: 6. Germline V gives CDR1 DFQATT, CDR2 SNEGSKA (reference sequence). As DNA, the CDR3 is TGCAGTGCACCGGGACAGGGTTACTACAATGAGCAGTTCTTC. It yields the protein CSAPGQGYYNEQFF.

The table lists this clonotype with many counts. The CDR3: CASSPLGPGPIDQPQHF. As DNA, the CDR3 is TGTGCCAGCTCACCACTGGGGCCGGGCCCAATCGATCAGCCCCAGCATTTT. This rearrangement joins TRBV18 to TRBJ1-5, with a possible D match to TRBD1 (5 bases). The CDR3 consists of 17 residues. In germline, CDR1 is KGHSH, CDR2 LQKENI. Trimming took 1 base from V and 5 from J, leaving 18 bases between them. The full variable domain, with the rest looked up from reference TRBV18 and TRBJ1-5, is NAGVMQNPRHLVRRRGQEARLRCSPMKGHSHVYWYRQLPEEGLKFMVYLQKENIIDESGMPKERFSAEFPKEGPSILRIQQVVRGDSAAYFCASSPLGPGPIDQPQHFGDGTRLSIL.

Ten or more counts support this clonotype. The DNA for the CDR3 is TGCAGCGTTGAAGATCACACAGGGGGGAGCGGGGAGCTGTTTTTT. It translates to CSVEDHTGGSGELFF. The chain recombines TRBV29-1 with TRBJ2-2; 8 nucleotides align to TRBD1. Trimming removed 0 bases from V and 7 bases from J; junction bases left unmatched: 7. Germline V lookup: CDR1 SQVTM, CDR2 ANQGSEA. This CDR3 spans 15 amino acids.

In its sample, this clonotype was seen many times. J is TRBJ2-1 and V is TRBV7-7; the match to TRBD1 covers 8 bases. With 4 bases clipped from V and 9 bases from J, the junction kept 5 bases outside the gene matches. CDR1 and CDR2 (germline): SSHAT, FNYEAQ (reference sequence). The CDR3 sequence is 13 residues long. The CDR3 nucleotides read TGTGCCAGCAGCTACGAACAGGGGGGTGAGCAGTTCTTC. It is translated as CASSYEQGGEQFF.

This clonotype has a handful of counts. The V call is TRBV24-1, the J call TRBJ2-5; tentative D call: TRBD1 (6 bases). This CDR3 spans 13 amino acids. The germline gives CDR1 KGHDR, CDR2 SFDVKD. V lost 3 bases, J lost 2 bases, and 6 bases lay in between. This CDR3 is CATSDTGQETQYF. In DNA form, the CDR3 reads TGTGCCACCAGTGATACAGGGCAAGAGACCCAGTACTTC.

This clonotype has ten or more counts. V gene TRBV5-4 combines with J gene TRBJ2-7; 11 bases align to TRBD2. CDR3 size: 16 residues. CDR1 is SGHNT and CDR2 is YYREEE in the germline V gene (reference sequence). The ends lost 3 bases at V and 7 bases at J; junction bases unmatched: 12. CDR3 sequence reads: CASSWGGTSGPLEQYF. DNA of the CDR3: TGTGCCAGCAGCTGGGGTGGGACTAGCGGACCTCTGGAGCAGTACTTC.

This clonotype was detected ten times or more. This rearrangement joins TRBV5-1 to TRBJ2-5, with TRBD2 identical over 8 bases. The CDR3 extends over 17 amino acids. V lost 0 bases to trimming and J lost 1 base; unmatched junction nucleotides: 8. Germline CDR1 SGHRS, CDR2 YFSETQ. DNA of the CDR3: TGCGCCAGCAGCTTGGCCAGCGGGAGCGCGCTCCAAGAGACCCAGTACTTC. It is translated as CASSLASGSALQETQYF.

The chain employs TRBV11-1 and TRBJ2-5; no clear D gene. Germline V CDR1 and CDR2: SGHAT, FQDESV (reference sequence). The CDR3 consists of 13 residues. The V and J ends lost 4 bases and 2 bases respectively, with 8 bases between them. The CDR3 DNA follows: TGTGCCAGCAGCTCCATGGCGCAAGAGACCCAGTACTTC. This encodes CASSSMAQETQYF.

This clonotype was counted at least ten times. V usage is TRBV7-9 and J usage is TRBJ2-3; 8 positions match TRBD1. The V segment lost 0 bases and the J segment 2 bases; nucleotides outside the gene matches: 1. CDR1 is SEHNR and CDR2 is FQNEAQ in the germline V gene (reference sequence). The CDR3 consists of 15 residues. CDR3 DNA sequence: TGTGCCAGCAGCTTAGCGGGACAGGACACAGATACGCAGTATTTT. It translates to CASSLAGQDTDTQYF.

This clonotype was detected many times. This chain links TRBV20-1 with TRBJ2-3; D ambiguous. This CDR3 is 17 amino acids long. Germline CDR1 and CDR2: DFQATT and SNEGSKA (reference sequence). Trimming took 1 base from V and 0 from J, leaving 17 bases between them. DNA of the CDR3: TGCAGTGCTAGAGTCCTTACCCGATCCTTTAGCACAGATACGCAGTATTTT. Its protein product is CSARVLTRSFSTDTQYF.

This clonotype was detected ten times or more. V gene TRBV2 combines with J gene TRBJ1-1, with unresolved D. Germline V gene data show CDR1 as SNHLY and CDR2 as FYNNEI. This CDR3 region has 14 residues. Deletions cut 1 base from V and 4 bases from J, with 10 bases between. The CDR3 region is CASSEVRVGTEAFF. CDR3 nucleotides: TGTGCCAGCAGTGAAGTGCGGGTCGGCACTGAAGCTTTCTTT.

V and J are TRBV2 and TRBJ2-3; D uncertain. This CDR3 is 12 amino acids long. The ends were cut back, 1 base at V and 4 bases at J, with 3 bases in the middle. CDR1 is SNHLY and CDR2 is FYNNEI in the germline V gene. CDR3 nucleotide sequence: TGTGCCAGCAGTGAAGTCCCAGATACGCAGTATTTT. It is translated as CASSEVPDTQYF.

This clonotype was recorded many times. The chain employs TRBV20-1 and TRBJ2-1; the D gene is possibly TRBD1 (6 bases). V lost 6 bases and J 7 bases, leaving 19 bases between the germline ends. The CDR3 contains 14 residues. CDR1 and CDR2 (germline): DFQATT, SNEGSKA (reference sequence). CDR3 nucleotides: TGCAGTGCACTACAGGGCGAAATGGGAAATGAGCAGTTCTTC. Its translation: CSALQGEMGNEQFF.

The chain links TRBV20-1 to TRBJ2-7; D gene unclear. Per the germline V gene, CDR1 is DFQATT and CDR2 is SNEGSKA (reference sequence). Trimming stripped 5 bases from V and 3 bases from J, with 11 bases between. The CDR3 contains 12 residues. CDR3 amino acids: CSAPDRYYEQYF. The CDR3 coding sequence is TGCAGTGCTCCGGACCGTTACTACGAGCAGTACTTC.

This clonotype was recorded many times. The chain carries TRBV4-1 and TRBJ2-1; 8 bases agree with TRBD2. The CDR3 loop spans 18 amino acids. The V gene end was trimmed by 0 bases and the J gene end by 4 bases; junction bases not matched to a gene: 11. The germline CDR1 and CDR2 sequences are MGHRA and YSYEKL. The CDR3 region has the DNA TGCGCCAGCAGCCAAGATTATGGGGCAGCGGGAGTGTACAATGAGCAGTTCTTC. Protein product: CASSQDYGAAGVYNEQFF.

The CDR3 nucleotides read TGCAGCGTTAGGGAGCGGGTATCCTACGAGCAGTACTTC. It encodes CSVRERVSYEQYF. J is TRBJ2-7 and V is TRBV29-1, with D maybe TRBD2 (6 bases). The CDR3 has 13 amino acids. Trimming pared 5 bases from V and 1 base from J, leaving 12 bases between. The V gene's germline CDR1 is SQVTM and CDR2 ANQGSEA.

This clonotype has ten or more counts. The rearrangement links TRBV7-2 to TRBJ2-1, with TRBD2 matching over 9 bases. The germline V gene encodes CDR1 SGHTA and CDR2 FQGNSA. V trimming: 1 base; J trimming: 3 bases; junction bases outside the gene matches: 1. This CDR3 contains 15 residues. The CDR3 spells CASSLVSGSYNEQFF. CDR3 DNA sequence: TGTGCCAGCAGCTTAGTTAGCGGGAGCTACAATGAGCAGTTCTTC.

This clonotype was observed at least ten times. This rearrangement joins TRBV4-2 to TRBJ2-7, with 7 bases aligning to TRBD2. J was trimmed by 2 bases and V by 0 bases; bases with no gene match: 4. CDR3 length: 15 amino acids. The V gene's germline CDR1 is LGHNA and CDR2 YNFKEQ. In nucleotides, the CDR3 is TGTGCCAGCAGCCAAGATCCCCTAGCGGCCTACGAGCAGTACTTC. Its protein is CASSQDPLAAYEQYF.

In its sample, this clonotype was seen many times. CDR3 bases: TGCAGCGCTGGGTTGGGGGACACTGAAGCTTTCTTT. This sequence encodes CSAGLGDTEAFF. The rearrangement uses TRBV29-1 and TRBJ1-1; D is possibly TRBD1 (5 bases). Germline-derived CDR1 and CDR2 are SQVTM and ANQGSEA. Trimming removed 7 bases at V and 3 bases at J, with 12 bases between. CDR3 size: 12 residues.

This clonotype came up many times. The chain links TRBV28 to TRBJ2-3; D possibly corresponds to TRBD2 (5 bases). Germline V gene sequence: CDR1 MDHEN, CDR2 SYDVKM. Trimming removed 2 bases at V and 2 bases at J, with 11 bases between. This CDR3 has 15 residues. The CDR3 loop is CASSLGGQSTDTQYF. Written as DNA, the CDR3 is TGTGCCAGCAGTTTAGGCGGGCAGTCCACAGATACGCAGTATTTT.

This clonotype was detected many times. The chain carries TRBV4-1 and TRBJ2-7, with 7 bases aligning to TRBD2. This CDR3 comprises 15 residues. Germline assignment: CDR1 MGHRA and CDR2 YSYEKL. V lost 3 bases, J lost 2 bases, and 7 bases stayed unmatched. The CDR3 DNA reads TGCGCCAGCAGCCAGGGACTAAAAGGGGCCTACGAGCAGTACTTC. This sequence encodes CASSQGLKGAYEQYF.

The J gene is TRBJ2-3, the V gene TRBV7-6; possible D gene TRBD1, 6 bases. Trimming removed 5 bases from V and 3 bases from J, with 27 bases in between. This CDR3 contains 19 residues. CDR1 and CDR2 (germline): SGHVS, FNYEAQ. The CDR3 region has the DNA TGTGCCAGCAGCCCAGAATTCGGGAACGCAGTAGGACAGACAGATACGCAGTATTTT. Translation: CASSPEFGNAVGQTDTQYF.

This clonotype was seen ten or more times. The rearrangement links TRBV29-1 to TRBJ2-7, with D perhaps matching TRBD1 or TRBD2 (5 bases each). Trimming cost V 7 bases and J 2 bases, with 12 bases left between them. The CDR3 loop spans 12 amino acids. CDR1 SQVTM and CDR2 ANQGSEA come from the germline V gene. The CDR3 here is CSGWDPAYEQYF. The CDR3 nucleotides are TGCAGCGGATGGGACCCCGCCTACGAGCAGTACTTC.

This clonotype was recorded many times. This chain uses TRBV4-1 with TRBJ2-2; either TRBD1 or TRBD2 may fit D (5 bases each). Trimming took off 4 bases at V and 4 bases at J, with 10 bases between the two ends. The CDR3 has 14 amino acids. Germline CDR1 MGHRA, CDR2 YSYEKL. CDR3 in amino acids: CASSPGPVTGELFF. The CDR3, as DNA: TGCGCCAGCAGCCCGGGACCAGTCACCGGGGAGCTGTTTTTT.

This clonotype was seen repeatedly, ten times or more. The chain couples TRBV7-9 to TRBJ2-1; D uncertain. The germline CDR1 and CDR2 sequences are SEHNR and FQNEAQ (reference sequence). The CDR3 sequence is 12 residues long. Trimming shortened V by 5 bases and J by 6 bases, and 8 bases separated the two germline ends. The CDR3 here is CASSRSLNEQFF. DNA for the CDR3: TGTGCCAGCAGCCGGAGTCTCAATGAGCAGTTCTTC.

The chain employs TRBV6-2 or TRBV6-3 and TRBJ1-1; possibly TRBD1 for D (6 bases). The germline CDR1 and CDR2 sequences are MNHEY and SVGEGT. CDR3 length: 11 residues. Deletions cut 5 bases from V and 8 bases from J, with 9 bases between. CDR3 region: CASSQGIEAFF. The CDR3 DNA follows: TGTGCCAGCAGTCAGGGGATCGAAGCTTTCTTT.

This clonotype has ten or more counts. The chain carries TRBV6-1 and TRBJ1-2; no firm D call. Germline values: CDR1 MNHNS, CDR2 SASEGT. The CDR3 extends over 14 amino acids. V lost 4 bases and J lost 4, with 13 bases in between. The CDR3 DNA reads TGTGCCAGCAGTGCTGTCGGGAGGACCTATGGCTACACCTTC. It encodes CASSAVGRTYGYTF.

DNA of the CDR3: TGTGCCAGCAGCCAAGAGGGCATAGATACGCAGTATTTT. It is translated as CASSQEGIDTQYF. V usage is TRBV3-1 and J usage is TRBJ2-3; D is unresolved. V was pared by 0 bases and J by 5 bases, with 6 bases between. Germline V gives CDR1 LGHDT, CDR2 YNNKEL (reference sequence). This CDR3 spans 13 amino acids.